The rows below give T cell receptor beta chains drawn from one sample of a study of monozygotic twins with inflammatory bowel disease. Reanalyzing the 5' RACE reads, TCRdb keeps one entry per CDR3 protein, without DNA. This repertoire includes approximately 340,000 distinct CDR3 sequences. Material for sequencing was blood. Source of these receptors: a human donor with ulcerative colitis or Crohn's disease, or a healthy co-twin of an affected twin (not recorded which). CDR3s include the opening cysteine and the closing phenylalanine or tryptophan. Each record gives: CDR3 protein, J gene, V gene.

CDR3: CASSPPGLAGDNEQFF
J: TRBJ2-1
V: TRBV7-9

CDR3: CASSHPGDAYEQYF
J: TRBJ2-7
V: TRBV14

CDR3: CASSFSGSGGRLGSTNEKLFF
J: TRBJ1-4
V: TRBV5-4

CDR3: CSARNPGMNTEAFF
J: TRBJ1-1
V: TRBV20-1

CDR3: CASSHPFGRKTGELFF
J: TRBJ2-2
V: TRBV3-1

CDR3: CASSHARQGTEAFF
J: TRBJ1-1
V: TRBV4-3

CDR3: CSVERGLAGYNEQFF
J: TRBJ2-1
V: TRBV29-1

CDR3: CASSLTGRGYEQFF
J: TRBJ2-1
V: TRBV12-3/TRBV12-4

CDR3: CASSPHGGGAEAFF
J: TRBJ1-1
V: TRBV3-1

CDR3: CASSLVAGEYTGELFF
J: TRBJ2-2
V: TRBV5-1

CDR3: CASSPVVSGISYEQYF
J: TRBJ2-7
V: TRBV18

CDR3: CASRRNYEQYF
J: TRBJ2-7
V: TRBV6-2/TRBV6-3

CDR3: CSVEDINTIYF
J: TRBJ1-3
V: TRBV29-1

CDR3: CASSLDSGGRDTQYF
J: TRBJ2-3
V: TRBV5-5

CDR3: CASSQHSGGAYEQYF
J: TRBJ2-7
V: TRBV11-3

CDR3: CSDQTGPGYGYTF
J: TRBJ1-2
V: TRBV29-1

CDR3: CASRGGEDEQYF
J: TRBJ2-7
V: TRBV7-6

CDR3: CASSYATGNQPQHF
J: TRBJ1-5
V: TRBV6-2/TRBV6-3

CDR3: CASSSGKVGTDTQYF
J: TRBJ2-3
V: TRBV12-3/TRBV12-4

CDR3: CASSRETGRNTGELFF
J: TRBJ2-2
V: TRBV11-2

CDR3: CASSGQGDEQFF
J: TRBJ2-1
V: TRBV6-6

CDR3: CSATKQETQYF
J: TRBJ2-5
V: TRBV20-1

CDR3: CASSPARGGYEQYF
J: TRBJ2-7
V: TRBV18

CDR3: CASSQDRSEQYF
J: TRBJ2-7
V: TRBV4-1

CDR3: CASSQDGLAGELFF
J: TRBJ2-2
V: TRBV4-1

CDR3: CASSLARISNEQFF
J: TRBJ2-1
V: TRBV11-3

CDR3: CASSLGTSQSEFF
J: TRBJ2-1
V: TRBV7-2

CDR3: CASSLNGQGAAGNTIYF
J: TRBJ1-3
V: TRBV12-3/TRBV12-4

CDR3: CSARKAGVETQYF
J: TRBJ2-5
V: TRBV20-1

CDR3: CSVDARGTIYF
J: TRBJ1-3
V: TRBV29-1

CDR3: CASSESRGLLYNEQFF
J: TRBJ2-1
V: TRBV10-1

CDR3: CASSQGLARGYEQYF
J: TRBJ2-7
V: TRBV4-1

CDR3: CASSQEKKKGAYEQYF
J: TRBJ2-7
V: TRBV4-1

CDR3: CASSLGPVTGGSQPQHF
J: TRBJ1-5
V: TRBV7-6

CDR3: CAMIQGGQTEAFF
J: TRBJ1-1
V: TRBV6-2/TRBV6-3

CDR3: CATSIPGVGQPQHF
J: TRBJ1-5
V: TRBV24-1

CDR3: CASSLAFGGRTIEQYF
J: TRBJ2-7
V: TRBV13

CDR3: CASSLGGIDTQYF
J: TRBJ2-3
V: TRBV5-1

CDR3: CASTGDSLNTGELFF
J: TRBJ2-2
V: TRBV27

CDR3: CASNRLAGMRDTQYF
J: TRBJ2-3
V: TRBV9

CDR3: CASSQEGVGSPLHF
J: TRBJ1-6
V: TRBV3-1

CDR3: CASNPQGNYGYTF
J: TRBJ1-2
V: TRBV12-3/TRBV12-4